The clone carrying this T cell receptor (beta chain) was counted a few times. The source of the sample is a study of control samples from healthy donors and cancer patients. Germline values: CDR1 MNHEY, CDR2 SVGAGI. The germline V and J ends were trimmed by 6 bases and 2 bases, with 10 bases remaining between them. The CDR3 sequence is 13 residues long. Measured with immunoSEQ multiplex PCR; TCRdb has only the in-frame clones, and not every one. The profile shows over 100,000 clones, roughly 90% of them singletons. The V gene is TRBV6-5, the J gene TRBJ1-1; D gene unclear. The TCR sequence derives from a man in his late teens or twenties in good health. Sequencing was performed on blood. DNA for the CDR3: TGTGCCAGCAGGCAAACAGATAACACTGAAGCTTTCTTT. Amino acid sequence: CASRQTDNTEAFF.